The rows below give T cell receptor beta chains drawn from one sample of a study of blood T cells in healthy people across ages. TCRdb processed the 5' RACE reads anew with MiXCR; each CDR3 protein has one entry. The repertoire has fewer than 950,000 distinct CDR3 sequences, 36% of them found once; the top ten carry 10% to 15%. Sequenced: blood. These receptors were obtained from a young man in good health. Each CDR3 is given with its conserved first and last residue. D genes are given only for firm matches. Clone size appears in some rows only: once, few, many, or a class for an expanded clone.

j_call d_call clone_size v_call cdr3_aa cdr3_nt
TRBJ2-3 - few TRBV12-3/TRBV12-4 CASRIGGGGDTQYF TGTGCCAGCCGGATTGGGGGGGGCGGAGATACGCAGTATTTT
TRBJ2-2 - - TRBV7-6 CASSLAEGAGGPGELFF TGTGCCAGCAGCTTAGCGGAGGGGGCGGGAGGCCCCGGGGAGCTGTTTTTT
TRBJ2-3 TRBD2 - TRBV7-2 CASSLGWRGGPKDTQYF TGTGCCAGCAGCTTAGGTTGGCGGGGGGGCCCAAAAGATACGCAGTATTTT
TRBJ1-4 - many TRBV19 CASKGAAGQTATNEKLFF TGTGCCAGTAAAGGTGCCGCCGGACAGACGGCGACTAATGAAAAACTGTTTTTT
TRBJ2-3 - - TRBV10-3 CAITRGGTDTQYF TGTGCCATCACCCGGGGCGGCACAGATACGCAGTATTTT
TRBJ2-7 - many TRBV29-1 CSVAVGAYEQYF TGCAGCGTTGCTGTCGGAGCCTACGAACAGTACTTC
TRBJ1-5 TRBD1 - TRBV19 CASSISGQVNQPQHF TGTGCCAGTAGTATATCAGGACAGGTCAATCAGCCCCAGCATTTT
TRBJ2-2 TRBD1 - TRBV20-1 CSAQTGVSTGELFF TGCAGTGCCCAGACAGGGGTGAGCACCGGGGAGCTGTTTTTT
TRBJ2-1 TRBD1 - TRBV7-6 CASSLVIAGGYYNERYF TGTGCCAGCAGCTTAGTTATAGCAGGGGGCTACTACAATGAGCGGTACTTC
TRBJ2-1 - many TRBV11-2 CASSLVRGRGNEQFF TGTGCCAGCAGCTTAGTCCGGGGAAGGGGCAATGAGCAGTTCTTC
TRBJ2-7 - - TRBV6-5 CASSYADNEQYF TGTGCCAGCAGTTACGCAGACAATGAGCAGTACTTC
TRBJ2-1 - few TRBV7-2 CASSLAGRMYNEQFF TGTGCCAGCAGCTTAGCGGGACGCATGTACAATGAGCAGTTCTTC
TRBJ1-6 TRBD1 few TRBV6-1 CASSEGRGNSPLHF TGTGCCAGCAGTGAGGGCAGGGGGAATTCACCCCTCCACTTT
TRBJ1-4 - - TRBV5-1 CASSVDHIGSDEKLFF TGCGCCAGCAGCGTCGACCACATCGGTTCGGATGAAAAACTGTTTTTT
TRBJ1-2 - - TRBV4-1 CASSQTDRSNYGYTF TGCGCCAGCAGCCAAACGGACAGATCTAACTATGGCTACACCTTC
TRBJ2-7 - many TRBV20-1 CSAIRPPAHEQYF TGCAGTGCTATAAGGCCCCCGGCCCACGAGCAGTACTTC
TRBJ1-4 - few TRBV20-1 CSAREVATNEKLFF TGCAGTGCTAGAGAGGTTGCAACTAATGAAAAACTGTTTTTT
TRBJ2-3 - once TRBV28 CASSLFPDVTSTTDTQYF TGTGCCAGCAGTTTATTCCCGGACGTCACTAGTACCACAGATACGCAGTATTTT
TRBJ2-1 - - TRBV7-9 CASSGGGPSNEQFF TGTGCCAGCAGCGGGGGGGGGCCAAGTAATGAGCAGTTCTTC
TRBJ1-3 - once TRBV6-5 CASSYNRPSSGNTIYF TGTGCCAGCAGTTACAACAGACCCAGCTCTGGAAACACCATATATTTT
TRBJ1-2 - - TRBV27 CASWQTSGGGYTF TGTGCCAGCTGGCAAACATCGGGCGGTGGCTACACCTTC
TRBJ2-5 - - TRBV7-8 CASSPSTQRETQYF TGTGCCAGCAGCCCGAGCACCCAACGGGAGACCCAGTACTTC
TRBJ2-7 TRBD1 few TRBV30 CAWSVGQGPYEQYF TGTGCCTGGAGTGTAGGACAGGGTCCCTACGAGCAGTACTTC
TRBJ2-1 - many TRBV29-1 CSVGFADSYNEQFF TGCAGCGTTGGGTTTGCAGATTCCTACAATGAGCAGTTCTTC
TRBJ2-3 - once TRBV6-4 CASSELHSTDTQYF TGTGCCAGCAGTGAGCTGCACAGCACAGATACGCAGTATTTT
TRBJ2-5 - - TRBV6-2/TRBV6-3 CASSRQDVETQYF TGTGCCAGCAGCCGACAGGACGTTGAGACCCAGTACTTC
TRBJ2-3 - - TRBV12-3/TRBV12-4 CASSIVGVSADTQYF TGTGCCAGCAGTATAGTCGGGGTGAGTGCAGATACGCAGTATTTT
TRBJ2-3 - - TRBV5-4 CASRQRGLSDTQYF TGTGCCAGCAGACAACGGGGGCTCTCAGATACGCAGTATTTT
TRBJ2-7 - - TRBV4-3 CASSQDRPASSYEQYF TGCGCCAGCAGCCAAGATCGGCCCGCGAGCTCCTACGAGCAGTACTTC
TRBJ2-2 - - TRBV6-6 CASRGAGELFF TGTGCCAGCAGGGGGGCCGGGGAGCTGTTTTTT
TRBJ2-2 - - TRBV21-1 CASSKCLAGATGELFF TGTGCCAGCAGCAAATGTTTAGCGGGGGCCACCGGGGAGCTGTTTTTT
TRBJ2-5 TRBD2 few TRBV5-1 CASSLATSGGHNEQYF TGCGCCAGCAGCTTGGCGACTAGCGGGGGCCACAATGAGCAGTACTTC
TRBJ2-1 TRBD2 many TRBV12-3/TRBV12-4 CASSPGRHEQFF TGTGCCAGCAGTCCCGGGAGGCATGAGCAGTTCTTC
TRBJ2-3 - - TRBV11-2 CASSLVVAYTDTQYF TGTGCCAGCAGCTTAGTGGTCGCCTACACAGATACGCAGTATTTT
TRBJ2-3 - - TRBV20-1 CSARGTRRSTDTLYF TGCAGTGCTAGAGGGACTCGCCGGAGCACAGATACGCTGTATTTT
TRBJ2-1 TRBD1 - TRBV6-6 CASSTTGGRVYNEQFF TGTGCCAGCAGCACCACAGGGGGCAGAGTCTACAATGAGCAGTTCTTC
TRBJ1-3 TRBD1 - TRBV7-2 CASSLTLTGTASGNTIYF TGTGCCAGCAGCTTGACCTTGACCGGGACAGCCTCTGGAAACACCATATATTTT
TRBJ2-1 TRBD1 - TRBV30 CAWTTGQGSYSEQFF TGTGCCTGGACAACGGGACAGGGCTCCTACAGTGAGCAGTTCTTC
TRBJ1-6 TRBD1 - TRBV25-1 CASSPGQAFPSSYNSPLHF TGTGCCAGCAGTCCGGGACAGGCGTTCCCCAGCTCCTATAATTCACCCCTCCACTTT
TRBJ1-5 - few TRBV7-9 CASSRRENLSWHF TGTGCCAGCAGCCGTCGGGAGAACCTCAGTTGGCATTTT
TRBJ2-7 TRBD1 once TRBV9 CASSGTGAAYNEQYF TGTGCCAGCAGCGGGACAGGGGCCGCCTACAATGAGCAGTACTTC
TRBJ1-1 - - TRBV5-6 CASSWGQAPEAFF TGTGCCAGCAGCTGGGGGCAGGCCCCTGAAGCTTTCTTT
TRBJ2-1 - many TRBV10-3 CAISDRGANEQFF TGTGCCATCAGTGACCGGGGGGCCAATGAGCAGTTCTTC
TRBJ1-4 - few TRBV7-9 CASSLNINEKLFF TGTGCCAGCAGCTTAAACATTAATGAAAAACTGTTTTTT
TRBJ2-3 - many TRBV4-2 CASSQEPVYSDTQYF TGTGCCAGCAGCCAAGAACCAGTTTACTCAGATACGCAGTATTTT
TRBJ2-1 - - TRBV10-3 CAISEITGGLLGEQFF TGTGCCATCAGTGAGATCACGGGGGGCCTTTTGGGTGAGCAGTTCTTC
TRBJ2-3 TRBD2 - TRBV2 CASSGASGDTDTQYF TGTGCCAGCAGTGGGGCTAGCGGAGACACAGATACGCAGTATTTT
TRBJ2-7 - many TRBV12-3/TRBV12-4 CASSPRDKEQYF TGTGCCAGCAGCCCCAGAGATAAAGAGCAGTACTTC
TRBJ2-3 TRBD1 few TRBV6-2/TRBV6-3 CASYRDRESSSTDTQYF TGTGCCAGCTACCGGGACAGGGAATCGTCTAGCACAGATACGCAGTATTTT
TRBJ2-3 - many TRBV20-1 CSARDAGGGDTQYF TGCAGTGCTAGAGATGCCGGGGGAGGAGATACGCAGTATTTT
TRBJ2-3 - few TRBV12-3/TRBV12-4 CASSFGPIGGPDTQYF TGTGCCAGCAGTTTTGGTCCAATTGGGGGTCCAGATACGCAGTATTTT
TRBJ1-4 - - TRBV4-2 CASSQPFQVQGNEKLFF TGTGCCAGCAGCCAACCGTTTCAGGTTCAAGGAAATGAAAAACTGTTTTTT
TRBJ2-3 TRBD2 many TRBV4-2 CASSPIYELAGGPDTQYF TGTGCCAGCAGTCCGATATACGAACTAGCGGGGGGGCCAGATACGCAGTATTTT
TRBJ2-1 TRBD1 - TRBV9 CASSPEQGADYNEQFF TGTGCCAGCAGCCCAGAACAGGGGGCGGACTACAATGAGCAGTTCTTC
TRBJ2-7 - many TRBV20-1 CSARALSSYEQYF TGCAGTGCTAGAGCTCTGAGCTCCTACGAGCAGTACTTC
TRBJ2-5 - - TRBV20-1 CSATRGFEPQETQYF TGCAGTGCTACCCGCGGTTTTGAACCCCAAGAGACCCAGTACTTC
TRBJ2-5 - - TRBV28 CASSPRRAETQYF TGTGCCAGCAGTCCGCGACGTGCGGAGACCCAGTACTTC
TRBJ1-4 - - TRBV7-9 CASSAYRRSAEKLFF TGTGCCAGCAGCGCTTACAGGCGTTCAGCGGAAAAACTGTTTTTT
TRBJ2-5 - - TRBV3-1 CASSQGTIDNEQYF TGTGCCAGCAGCCAAGGAACGATTGACAATGAGCAGTACTTC
TRBJ1-2 - - TRBV4-1 CASSRARKSSYGYTF TGCGCCAGCAGCCGAGCGCGTAAAAGCTCATATGGCTACACCTTC